This T cell receptor beta chain was sequenced during a study of cytomegalovirus exposure and HLA in healthy donors. About the study: The platform used for the roughly 120 validation repertoires matched that of the 666 first-cohort repertoires, a later analysis reported. Broader study findings: Many donors shared some public TCRs, even though most TCR sequences were rare. As was reported, the classifier diagnosed cytomegalovirus status with high specificity and sensitivity. Testing in vitro showed a few CMV-associated chains specific for CMV antigens.

Assay: immunoSEQ multiplex PCR; the TCRdb copy retains only in-frame clones and omits some. The data contain 250,000 to 300,000 clones, 86% of them singletons. Germline loops: CDR1 SGHVS, CDR2 FQNEAQ. V was trimmed by 5 bases and J by 3 bases, leaving 20 bases between them. CDR3 length equals 17 residues. A remark on this clone: Its antigen is still unknown.

This clonotype was sampled from a woman aged 18-29 years in good health and CMV-seronegative. The chain recombines TRBV7-8 with TRBJ1-5; D possibly corresponds to TRBD1 (6 bases). Sequenced material: PBMCs. The CDR3 DNA reads as TGTGCCAGCAGCAATTCCCTTGGGGGGGCCCTCAATCAGCCCCAGCATTTT. This codes for CASSNSLGGALNQPQHF. Together with reference TRBV7-8 and TRBJ1-5, the CDR3 gives the full variable domain: GAGVSQSPRYKVAKRGQDVALRCDPISGHVSLFWYQQALGQGPEFLTYFQNEAQLDKSGLPSDRFFAERPEGSVSTLKIQRTQQEDSAVYLCASSNSLGGALNQPQHFGDGTRLSIL.